This passage covers 22 T cell receptor beta chains from one sample sequenced in a study of blood T cells in healthy people across ages. Together with a sample-barcoded 5' primer, a J-beta primer mix was included in a second PCR lasting about 7 to 11 cycles. TCRdb reprocessed the 5' RACE reads with MiXCR, giving one entry per CDR3 protein. The table includes over 1,500,000 distinct CDR3 sequences, 35% to 50% detected once. Sequencing used blood. The receptors stem from a human donor in good health.

About this clonotype itself: One end of the junction does not line up with germline, which may come from a read error. The V call is TRBV6-2 or TRBV6-3, the J call TRBJ2-4, with a tentative D call TRBD1 (6 bases). Per germline, CDR1 MNHEY and CDR2 SVGEGT. This CDR3 region has 13 residues. The CDR3 DNA reads as TGTGCCACCCGGACAGATCTACGAGAGCAGTACTTCTTC. It is translated as CATRTDLREQYFF.

This clonotype was counted once. This chain links TRBV7-9 with TRBJ2-5; the match to TRBD1 covers 8 bases. V was clipped by 4 bases and J by 2 bases; unmatched bases: 9. Germline V lookup: CDR1 SEHNR, CDR2 FQNEAQ (reference sequence). The CDR3 has 16 residues. The CDR3 is CASSSKPRTGQETQYF. The CDR3 DNA reads as TGTGCCAGCAGCTCCAAGCCACGGACAGGGCAAGAGACCCAGTACTTC.

This chain connects TRBV6-5 to TRBJ2-6; D possibly corresponds to TRBD2 (6 bases). The CDR3 totals 13 residues. V shed 11 bases and J shed 4 bases, with 12 bases lying between them. Germline V gene data show CDR1 as MNHEY and CDR2 as SVGAGI. The CDR3 nucleotides are TGTGCCGGAGGGGCTGGAGGGGCCAACGTCCTGACTTTC. Encoded protein: CAGGAGGANVLTF.

The chain combines TRBV7-2 with TRBJ2-5; D is perhaps TRBD1 (5 bases). Trimming removed 2 bases from V and 4 bases from J, with 14 bases in between. CDR3 length: 15 residues. CDR1 and CDR2 (germline): SGHTA, FQGNSA. The CDR3 spells CASSLSSHQGETQYF. In nucleotides, the CDR3 is TGTGCCAGCAGCTTAAGTTCCCACCAGGGAGAGACCCAGTACTTC.

This clonotype was seen ten or more times. This chain connects TRBV6-5 to TRBJ2-7; 8 bases map to TRBD1. The CDR3 runs to 13 residues. Looked up from germline, CDR1 is MNHEY and CDR2 is SVGAGI. V trimming: 3 bases; J trimming: 3 bases; junction bases outside the gene matches: 1. CDR3 coding DNA: TGTGCCAGCAGTTATGGGACAGGCTACGAGCAGTACTTC. Amino acid sequence: CASSYGTGYEQYF.

Only a few counts were recorded for this clonotype. This chain uses TRBV6-5 with TRBJ1-2; D unclear. The CDR3 length is 12 residues. The V end lost 10 bases, the J end lost 7 bases, and 16 bases lay between the germline ends. Germline CDR1 MNHEY, CDR2 SVGAGI. Written as DNA, the CDR3 is TGTGCCATAGGAGGTCGTGACTTTGGCTACACCTTC. Translating it yields CAIGGRDFGYTF.

There are a few counts of this clonotype. The chain has TRBV2 and TRBJ1-6, with D unresolved. Between the trimmed V and J ends, which lost 1 base and 10 bases, there was a span of 5 bases. Looked up from germline, CDR1 is SNHLY and CDR2 is FYNNEI. This CDR3 region has 12 residues. The CDR3 reads CASSEVNSPLHF. Here the CDR3 DNA reads TGTGCCAGCAGTGAAGTTAACTCACCCCTCCACTTT.

This clonotype has a handful of counts. Germline is not matched at one junction end, which may reflect a read error. The chain recombines TRBV2 with TRBJ1-5, with D possibly TRBD1 on 5 matching bases. The CDR3 length is 16 residues. Germline V lookup: CDR1 SNHLY, CDR2 FYNNEI. The CDR3 DNA reads as TGTGCCAACAGTGCAGACACAGGAGTACGGAATCAGCCCCAGCATTTT. This translates into CANSADTGVRNQPQHF.

The chain has TRBV19 and TRBJ1-2; 12 bases map to TRBD1. Germline assignment: CDR1 LNHDA and CDR2 SQIVND (reference sequence). With 3 bases clipped from V and 4 bases from J, the junction kept 6 bases outside the gene matches. The CDR3 extends over 16 amino acids. The CDR3 region is CASSMGQGANRYGYTF. The CDR3 nucleotides are TGTGCCAGTAGTATGGGACAGGGGGCGAACCGCTATGGCTACACCTTC. The complete variable domain, with remaining parts taken from reference TRBV19 and TRBJ1-2, reads DGGITQSPKYLFRKEGQNVTLSCEQNLNHDAMYWYRQDPGQGLRLIYYSQIVNDFQKGDIAEGYSVSREKKESFPLTVTSAQKNPTAFYLCASSMGQGANRYGYTFGSGTRLTVV.

The rearrangement joins TRBV4-3 to TRBJ2-1; the D gene is possibly TRBD1 (6 bases). The V end lost 1 base, the J end lost 4 bases, and 11 bases lay between the germline ends. CDR1 and CDR2 (germline): LGHNA, YSLEER. The CDR3 has 15 amino acids. CDR3 residues: CASSQAPTGYNEQFF. CDR3 in DNA: TGCGCCAGCAGCCAAGCCCCGACAGGTTACAATGAGCAGTTCTTC.

This clonotype was observed a handful of times. The V call is TRBV7-6, the J call TRBJ2-6, with D tentatively TRBD1 (6 bases). With 5 bases removed from V and 0 bases from J, the gap between germline ends came to 17 bases. Germline V CDR1 and CDR2: SGHVS, FNYEAQ. This CDR3 comprises 18 residues. This CDR3 reads CASSLLRHRASGANVLTF. CDR3 sequence (DNA): TGTGCCAGCAGCCTTTTGCGCCACAGGGCCTCTGGGGCCAACGTCCTGACTTTC.

V is TRBV19 and J is TRBJ1-1, with D unclear. Per germline, CDR1 LNHDA and CDR2 SQIVND (reference sequence). Trimming cost V 3 bases and J 5 bases, with 7 bases left between them. This CDR3 has 12 residues. The CDR3 DNA reads TGTGCCAGTAGTATTGGATGGACTGAAGCTTTCTTT. It translates to CASSIGWTEAFF.

This clonotype appeared many times. The genes are TRBV20-1 and TRBJ2-1; tentatively, D is TRBD2 (5 bases). The CDR3 is 14 residues long. V lost 3 bases and J 4 bases, leaving 13 bases between the germline ends. Germline assignment: CDR1 DFQATT and CDR2 SNEGSKA (reference sequence). CDR3 in amino acids: CSASMPGDYNEQFF. CDR3 DNA sequence: TGCAGTGCTAGTATGCCCGGGGATTACAATGAGCAGTTCTTC.

V and J are TRBV9 and TRBJ2-7, with D possibly being TRBD2 (6 bases). V was cut by 2 bases and J by 2 bases, with 11 bases left in between. CDR3 size: 14 residues. Germline CDR1 and CDR2: SGDLS and YYNGEE. CDR3 residues: CASSVGGYTYEQYF. The DNA of the CDR3 is TGTGCCAGCAGCGTGGGGGGATACACCTACGAGCAGTACTTC.

The V and J genes are TRBV7-9 and TRBJ1-4; D call uncertain. The V end lost 1 base, the J end lost 10 bases, and 7 bases lay between the germline ends. This CDR3 has 12 amino acids. Germline V gene sequence: CDR1 SEHNR, CDR2 FQNEAQ (reference sequence). The CDR3 DNA reads TGTGCCAGCAGCTTAGGGGAGGGAAAACTGTTTTTT. Its translation: CASSLGEGKLFF. The variable domain in full, completed from reference TRBV7-9 and TRBJ1-4, reads DTGVSQNPRHKITKRGQNVTFRCDPISEHNRLYWYRQTLGQGPEFLTYFQNEAQLEKSRLLSDRFSAERPKGSFSTLEIQRTEQGDSAMYLCASSLGEGKLFFGSGTQLSVL.

In the case of this clonotype: Its ends do not fully match the called genes, so a read error is possible. This rearrangement joins TRBV24-1 to TRBJ2-1; weak D call: TRBD1 (5 bases). The CDR3 consists of 13 residues. Germline V gives CDR1 KGHDR, CDR2 SFDVKD. This CDR3 is CATRDSGYNEQFF. The CDR3 nucleotides are TGTGCCACCCGTGACAGTGGTTACAATGAGCAGTTCTTC.

This clonotype was detected a few times. V gene TRBV3-1 combines with J gene TRBJ2-5, with D perhaps TRBD1 (6 bases). The germline gives CDR1 LGHDT, CDR2 YNNKEL (reference sequence). The V end was cut by 4 bases, the J end by 5 bases, with 14 bases between. The CDR3 runs 14 residues. For the CDR3, the DNA is TGTGCCAGCAGCCGAGGACAGATTTCGGAGACCCAGTACTTC. Its protein is CASSRGQISETQYF.

The V gene is TRBV20-1, the J gene TRBJ2-7, with 11 bases fitting TRBD2. V gave up 6 bases and J gave up 3 bases; unmatched junction bases: 7. Germline CDR1 and CDR2: DFQATT and SNEGSKA (reference sequence). The CDR3 is made up of 14 amino acids. The CDR3 sequence: CSARLAGLLYEQYF. The CDR3 DNA reads TGCAGTGCAAGACTAGCGGGGCTACTCTACGAGCAGTACTTC.

The J gene is TRBJ2-3, the V gene TRBV11-1, with 10 bases fitting TRBD2. The CDR3 is made up of 19 amino acids. V dropped 4 bases and J dropped 6; count of bases not matched to a gene: 19. The V gene's germline CDR1 is SGHAT and CDR2 FQDESV (reference sequence). DNA for the CDR3: TGTGCCAGCAGCTCCAGCACCGCGGGACTAGCGCTAAAGTTGGATACGCAGTATTTT. Translating it yields CASSSSTAGLALKLDTQYF.

The rearrangement uses TRBV6-2 or TRBV6-3 and TRBJ2-3; 8 bases line up with TRBD2. The CDR3 contains 17 residues. Germline lookup yields CDR1 MNHEY and CDR2 SVGEGT. V gave up 5 bases and J gave up 0 bases; unmatched junction bases: 10. The CDR3 loop is CASSPADKRGSTDTQYF. In nucleotides, the CDR3 is TGTGCCAGCAGTCCTGCGGACAAGCGGGGGAGCACAGATACGCAGTATTTT.

The rearrangement links TRBV12-3 or TRBV12-4 to TRBJ2-2; TRBD1 or TRBD2 may be the D gene (5 bases each). V lost 6 bases and J lost 6, with 8 bases in between. The CDR3 is 12 amino acids. The CDR3 protein is CASRGDSGELFF. The CDR3 nucleotides read TGTGCCAGCAGGGGGGATTCCGGGGAGCTGTTTTTT.

This clonotype was counted only a few times. The genes are TRBV7-9 and TRBJ1-2, with TRBD1 matching over 7 bases. This CDR3 spans 16 amino acids. Germline V gene data show CDR1 as SEHNR and CDR2 as FQNEAQ (reference sequence). V lost 5 bases and J lost 8; bases outside the gene matches: 17. CDR3 amino acids: CASSSIFRDSSEGYTF. CDR3 coding DNA: TGTGCCAGCAGCAGCATTTTCCGGGACAGTTCGGAAGGCTACACCTTC. Full variable domain (rest looked up from reference TRBV7-9 and TRBJ1-2): DTGVSQNPRHKITKRGQNVTFRCDPISEHNRLYWYRQTLGQGPEFLTYFQNEAQLEKSRLLSDRFSAERPKGSFSTLEIQRTEQGDSAMYLCASSSIFRDSSEGYTFGSGTRLTVV.